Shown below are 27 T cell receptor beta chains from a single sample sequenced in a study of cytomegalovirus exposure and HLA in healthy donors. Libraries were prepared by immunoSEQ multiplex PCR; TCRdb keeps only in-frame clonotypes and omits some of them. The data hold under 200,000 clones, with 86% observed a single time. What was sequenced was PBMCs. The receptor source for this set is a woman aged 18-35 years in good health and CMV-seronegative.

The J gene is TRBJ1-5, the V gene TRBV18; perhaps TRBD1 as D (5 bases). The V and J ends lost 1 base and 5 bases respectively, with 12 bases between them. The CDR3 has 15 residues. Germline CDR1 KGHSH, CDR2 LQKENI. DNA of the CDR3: TGTGCCAGCTCACCACGGCAGGGTGAGGATCAGCCCCAGCATTTT. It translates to CASSPRQGEDQPQHF.

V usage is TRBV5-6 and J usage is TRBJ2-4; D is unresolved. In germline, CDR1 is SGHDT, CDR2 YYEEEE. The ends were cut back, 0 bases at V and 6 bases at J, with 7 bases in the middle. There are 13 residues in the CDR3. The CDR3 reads CASSLGQSNIQYF. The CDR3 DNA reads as TGTGCCAGCAGCTTGGGGCAGTCAAACATTCAGTACTTC.

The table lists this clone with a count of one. The CDR3 here is CASSLAANQPQHF. The CDR3 DNA reads TGTGCCAGCAGCTTAGCAGCTAACCAGCCCCAGCATTTT. The V call is TRBV7-9, the J call TRBJ1-5; D unclear. The ends were cut back, 0 bases at V and 7 bases at J, with 7 bases in the middle. CDR3 size: 13 residues. The germline gives CDR1 SEHNR, CDR2 FQNEAQ (reference sequence). The variable domain in full, completed from reference TRBV7-9 and TRBJ1-5, reads DTGVSQNPRHKITKRGQNVTFRCDPISEHNRLYWYRQTLGQGPEFLTYFQNEAQLEKSRLLSDRFSAERPKGSFSTLEIQRTEQGDSAMYLCASSLAANQPQHFGDGTRLSIL.

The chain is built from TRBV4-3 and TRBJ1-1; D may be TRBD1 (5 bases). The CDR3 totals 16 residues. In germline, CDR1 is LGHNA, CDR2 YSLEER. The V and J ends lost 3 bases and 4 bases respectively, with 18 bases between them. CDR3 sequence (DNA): TGCGCCAGCAGCCAGGCCCTCGGGAGGGACCGCACTGAAGCTTTCTTT. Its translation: CASSQALGRDRTEAFF.

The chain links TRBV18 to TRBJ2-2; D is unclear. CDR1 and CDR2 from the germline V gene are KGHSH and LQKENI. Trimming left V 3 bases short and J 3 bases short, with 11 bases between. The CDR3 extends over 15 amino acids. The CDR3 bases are TGTGCCAGCTCACCCCGCCGCGGAGACACCGGGGAGCTGTTTTTT. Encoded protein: CASSPRRGDTGELFF.

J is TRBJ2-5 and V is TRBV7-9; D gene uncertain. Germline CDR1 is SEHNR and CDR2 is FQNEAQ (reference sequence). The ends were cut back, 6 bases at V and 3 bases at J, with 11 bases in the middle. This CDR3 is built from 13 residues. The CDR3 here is CASRGPIKETQYF. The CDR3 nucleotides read TGTGCCAGCAGGGGCCCAATTAAAGAGACCCAGTACTTC.

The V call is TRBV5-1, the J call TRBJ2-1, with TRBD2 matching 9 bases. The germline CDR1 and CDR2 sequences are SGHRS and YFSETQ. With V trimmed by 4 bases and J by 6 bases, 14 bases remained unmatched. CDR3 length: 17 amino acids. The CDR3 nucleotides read TGCGCCAGCAGCACTAGGTCTCCGGCGGGAGGGCTCAATGAGCAGTTCTTC. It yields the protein CASSTRSPAGGLNEQFF.

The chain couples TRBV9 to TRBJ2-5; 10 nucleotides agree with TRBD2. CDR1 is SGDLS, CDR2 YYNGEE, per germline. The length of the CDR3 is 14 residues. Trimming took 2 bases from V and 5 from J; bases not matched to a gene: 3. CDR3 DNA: TGTGCCAGCAGCGTCAGCGGGGGGGTTGAGACCCAGTACTTC. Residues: CASSVSGGVETQYF.

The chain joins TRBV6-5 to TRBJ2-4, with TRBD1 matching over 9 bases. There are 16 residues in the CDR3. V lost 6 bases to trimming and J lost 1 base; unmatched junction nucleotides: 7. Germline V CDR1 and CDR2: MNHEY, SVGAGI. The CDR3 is CASSYAQGAAKNIQYF. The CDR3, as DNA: TGTGCCAGCAGCTACGCACAGGGGGCGGCCAAAAACATTCAGTACTTC.

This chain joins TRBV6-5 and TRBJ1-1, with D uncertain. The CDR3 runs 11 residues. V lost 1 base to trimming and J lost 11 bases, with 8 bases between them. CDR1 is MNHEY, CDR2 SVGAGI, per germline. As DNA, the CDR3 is TGTGCCAGCAGTTACTACGGTGCTGCTTTCTTT. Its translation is CASSYYGAAFF.

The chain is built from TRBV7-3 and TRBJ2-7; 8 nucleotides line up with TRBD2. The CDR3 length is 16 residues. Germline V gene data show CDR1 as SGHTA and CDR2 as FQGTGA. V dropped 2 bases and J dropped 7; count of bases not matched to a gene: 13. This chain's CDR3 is CASSLAGGAGLREQYF. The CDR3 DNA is TGTGCCAGCAGCTTAGCCGGGGGGGCAGGCTTAAGGGAGCAGTACTTC. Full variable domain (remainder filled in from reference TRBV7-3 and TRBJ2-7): GAGVSQTPSNKVTEKGKYVELRCDPISGHTALYWYRQSLGQGPEFLIYFQGTGAADDSGLPNDRFFAVRPEGSVSTLKIQRTERGDSAVYLCASSLAGGAGLREQYFGPGTRLTVT.

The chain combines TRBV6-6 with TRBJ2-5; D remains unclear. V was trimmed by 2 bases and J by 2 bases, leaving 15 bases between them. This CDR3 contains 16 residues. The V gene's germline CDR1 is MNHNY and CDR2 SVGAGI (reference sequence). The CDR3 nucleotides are TGTGCCAGCAGTTACCCTCCGTGGCTAGGTCAAGAGACCCAGTACTTC. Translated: CASSYPPWLGQETQYF.

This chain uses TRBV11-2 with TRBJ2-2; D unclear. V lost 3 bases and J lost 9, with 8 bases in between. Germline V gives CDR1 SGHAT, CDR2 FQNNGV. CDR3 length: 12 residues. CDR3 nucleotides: TGTGCCAGCAGCTTGGCCGCCCGGGAGCTGTTTTTT. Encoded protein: CASSLAARELFF.

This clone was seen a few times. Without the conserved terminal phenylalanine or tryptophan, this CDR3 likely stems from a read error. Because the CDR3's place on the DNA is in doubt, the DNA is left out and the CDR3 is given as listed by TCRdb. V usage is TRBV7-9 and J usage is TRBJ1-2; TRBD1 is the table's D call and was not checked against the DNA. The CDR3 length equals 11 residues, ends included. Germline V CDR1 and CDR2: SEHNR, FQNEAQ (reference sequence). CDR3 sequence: CASSLVTDSLG.

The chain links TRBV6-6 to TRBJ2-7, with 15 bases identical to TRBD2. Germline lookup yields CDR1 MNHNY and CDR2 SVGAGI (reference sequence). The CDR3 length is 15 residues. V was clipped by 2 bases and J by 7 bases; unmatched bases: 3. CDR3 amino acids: CASSYDGLAGGEQYF. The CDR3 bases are TGTGCCAGCAGTTACGATGGACTAGCGGGGGGGGAGCAGTACTTC.

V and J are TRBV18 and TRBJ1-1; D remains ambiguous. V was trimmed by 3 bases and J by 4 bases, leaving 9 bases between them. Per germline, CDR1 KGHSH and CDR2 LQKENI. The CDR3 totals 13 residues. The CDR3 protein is CASSPDGGTEAFF. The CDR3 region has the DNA TGTGCCAGCTCACCGGATGGAGGCACTGAAGCTTTCTTT.

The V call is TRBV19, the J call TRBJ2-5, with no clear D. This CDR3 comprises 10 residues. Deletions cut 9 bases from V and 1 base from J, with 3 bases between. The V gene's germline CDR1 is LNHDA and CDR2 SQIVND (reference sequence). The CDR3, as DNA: TGTGCCAGCTTCCAAGAGACCCAGTACTTC. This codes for CASFQETQYF.

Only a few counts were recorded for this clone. The CDR3 coding sequence is TGTGCCAGCAGGCCCGACAGGGCCGGGGAGCTGTTTTTT. Its protein is CASRPDRAGELFF. The chain combines TRBV6-1 with TRBJ2-2, with 7 bases lining up with TRBD1. The CDR3 extends over 13 amino acids. CDR1 is MNHNS, CDR2 SASEGT, per germline. V gave up 6 bases and J gave up 6 bases; unmatched junction bases: 4.

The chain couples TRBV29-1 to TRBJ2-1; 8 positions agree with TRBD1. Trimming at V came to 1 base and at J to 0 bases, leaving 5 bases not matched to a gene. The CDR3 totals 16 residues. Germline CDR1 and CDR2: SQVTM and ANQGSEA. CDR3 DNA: TGCAGCGTTGAAGTTACCGGGACAGGCTCCTACAATGAGCAGTTCTTC. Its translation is CSVEVTGTGSYNEQFF.

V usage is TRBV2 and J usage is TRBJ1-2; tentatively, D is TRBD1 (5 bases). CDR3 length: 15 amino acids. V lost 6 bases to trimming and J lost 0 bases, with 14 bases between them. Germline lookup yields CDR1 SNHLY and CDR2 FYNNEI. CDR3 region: CASREMDTSNYGYTF. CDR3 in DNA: TGTGCCAGCAGGGAAATGGACACATCTAACTATGGCTACACCTTC.

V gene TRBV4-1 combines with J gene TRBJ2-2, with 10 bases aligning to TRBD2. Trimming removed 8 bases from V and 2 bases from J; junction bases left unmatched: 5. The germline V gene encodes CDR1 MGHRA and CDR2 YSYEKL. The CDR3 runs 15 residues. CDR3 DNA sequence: TGCGCCAGCCAGTTACTAGCGGGAAACACCGGGGAGCTGTTTTTT. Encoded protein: CASQLLAGNTGELFF.

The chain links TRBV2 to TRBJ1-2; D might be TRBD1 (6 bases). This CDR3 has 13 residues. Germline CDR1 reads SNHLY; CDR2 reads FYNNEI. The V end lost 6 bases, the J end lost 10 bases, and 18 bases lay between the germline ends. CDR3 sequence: CASRLSRDTSYTF. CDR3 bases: TGTGCCAGCAGACTGTCGAGGGACACCTCCTACACCTTC.

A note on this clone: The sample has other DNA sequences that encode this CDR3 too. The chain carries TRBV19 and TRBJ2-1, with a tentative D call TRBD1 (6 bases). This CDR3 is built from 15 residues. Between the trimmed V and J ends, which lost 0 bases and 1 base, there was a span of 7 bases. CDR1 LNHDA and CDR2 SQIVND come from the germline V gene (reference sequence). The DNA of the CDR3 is TGTGCCAGTAGTATAGATAGGGGGTCCTACAATGAGCAGTTCTTC. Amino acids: CASSIDRGSYNEQFF.

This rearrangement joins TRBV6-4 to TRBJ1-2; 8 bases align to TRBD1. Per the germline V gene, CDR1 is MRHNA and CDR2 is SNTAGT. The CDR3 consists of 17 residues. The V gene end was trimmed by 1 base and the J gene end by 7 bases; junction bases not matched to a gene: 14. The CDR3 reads CASSDYPGQVPSIGYTF. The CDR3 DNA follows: TGTGCCAGCAGTGACTACCCGGGACAGGTTCCCTCCATTGGCTACACCTTC.

The CDR3: CASSVKTGDSYTF. CDR3 DNA sequence: TGTGCCAGCAGCGTTAAAACGGGGGATAGCTACACCTTC. The chain is built from TRBV9 and TRBJ1-2; TRBD1 might be the D (5 bases). Germline CDR1 is SGDLS and CDR2 is YYNGEE. V dropped 2 bases and J dropped 9 bases, with 14 bases sitting between them. The CDR3 loop spans 13 amino acids.

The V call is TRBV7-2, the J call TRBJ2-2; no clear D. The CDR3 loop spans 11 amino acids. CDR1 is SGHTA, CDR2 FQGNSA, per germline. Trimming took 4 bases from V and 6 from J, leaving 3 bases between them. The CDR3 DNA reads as TGTGCCAGCAGCTCCTCCGGGGAGCTGTTTTTT. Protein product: CASSSSGELFF.

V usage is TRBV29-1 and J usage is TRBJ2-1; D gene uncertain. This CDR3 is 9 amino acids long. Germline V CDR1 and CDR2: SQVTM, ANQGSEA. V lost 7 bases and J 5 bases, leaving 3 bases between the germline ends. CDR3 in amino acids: CSADNEQFF. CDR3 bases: TGCAGCGCTGACAATGAGCAGTTCTTC.